The TCR beta chain under discussion was sequenced for a study of shared clonotypes between healthy human individuals. About the study: Sampling drew on donors who were a couple of women and a few men aged 18 to 49.

All donors were Caucasian adults living in Nashville, Tennessee. About this clone itself: Its specificity is not known.

Study findings and constraints: Only a few donors were included, so the genetic and exposure-history diversity represented was limited.

Unsorted PBMCs provided DNA that was sequenced on ten immunoSEQ deep assay plates. Repertoires were generated with immunoSEQ multiplex PCR, while TCRdb's copy carries only in-frame clones and drops some. This sample carries around 430,000 clones, about 85% of them seen once, and the ten largest clones take 13%. The sequencing sample was made of PBMCs. This sequence originates from a woman between 35 and 50 years old in good health. Some clones in this sample may be carry-over from other donors' samples.

The CDR3 loop reads CASSLGEGPYNEQFF. DNA of the CDR3: TGTGCCAGCAGCTTAGGGGAGGGCCCCTACAATGAGCAGTTCTTC. The rearrangement links TRBV7-7 to TRBJ2-1; the match to TRBD2 covers 7 bases. The CDR3 sequence is 15 residues long. The junction had 2 bases not matched to a gene; V was cut back by 1 base and J by 2 bases. Germline assignment: CDR1 SSHAT and CDR2 FNYEAQ (reference sequence).